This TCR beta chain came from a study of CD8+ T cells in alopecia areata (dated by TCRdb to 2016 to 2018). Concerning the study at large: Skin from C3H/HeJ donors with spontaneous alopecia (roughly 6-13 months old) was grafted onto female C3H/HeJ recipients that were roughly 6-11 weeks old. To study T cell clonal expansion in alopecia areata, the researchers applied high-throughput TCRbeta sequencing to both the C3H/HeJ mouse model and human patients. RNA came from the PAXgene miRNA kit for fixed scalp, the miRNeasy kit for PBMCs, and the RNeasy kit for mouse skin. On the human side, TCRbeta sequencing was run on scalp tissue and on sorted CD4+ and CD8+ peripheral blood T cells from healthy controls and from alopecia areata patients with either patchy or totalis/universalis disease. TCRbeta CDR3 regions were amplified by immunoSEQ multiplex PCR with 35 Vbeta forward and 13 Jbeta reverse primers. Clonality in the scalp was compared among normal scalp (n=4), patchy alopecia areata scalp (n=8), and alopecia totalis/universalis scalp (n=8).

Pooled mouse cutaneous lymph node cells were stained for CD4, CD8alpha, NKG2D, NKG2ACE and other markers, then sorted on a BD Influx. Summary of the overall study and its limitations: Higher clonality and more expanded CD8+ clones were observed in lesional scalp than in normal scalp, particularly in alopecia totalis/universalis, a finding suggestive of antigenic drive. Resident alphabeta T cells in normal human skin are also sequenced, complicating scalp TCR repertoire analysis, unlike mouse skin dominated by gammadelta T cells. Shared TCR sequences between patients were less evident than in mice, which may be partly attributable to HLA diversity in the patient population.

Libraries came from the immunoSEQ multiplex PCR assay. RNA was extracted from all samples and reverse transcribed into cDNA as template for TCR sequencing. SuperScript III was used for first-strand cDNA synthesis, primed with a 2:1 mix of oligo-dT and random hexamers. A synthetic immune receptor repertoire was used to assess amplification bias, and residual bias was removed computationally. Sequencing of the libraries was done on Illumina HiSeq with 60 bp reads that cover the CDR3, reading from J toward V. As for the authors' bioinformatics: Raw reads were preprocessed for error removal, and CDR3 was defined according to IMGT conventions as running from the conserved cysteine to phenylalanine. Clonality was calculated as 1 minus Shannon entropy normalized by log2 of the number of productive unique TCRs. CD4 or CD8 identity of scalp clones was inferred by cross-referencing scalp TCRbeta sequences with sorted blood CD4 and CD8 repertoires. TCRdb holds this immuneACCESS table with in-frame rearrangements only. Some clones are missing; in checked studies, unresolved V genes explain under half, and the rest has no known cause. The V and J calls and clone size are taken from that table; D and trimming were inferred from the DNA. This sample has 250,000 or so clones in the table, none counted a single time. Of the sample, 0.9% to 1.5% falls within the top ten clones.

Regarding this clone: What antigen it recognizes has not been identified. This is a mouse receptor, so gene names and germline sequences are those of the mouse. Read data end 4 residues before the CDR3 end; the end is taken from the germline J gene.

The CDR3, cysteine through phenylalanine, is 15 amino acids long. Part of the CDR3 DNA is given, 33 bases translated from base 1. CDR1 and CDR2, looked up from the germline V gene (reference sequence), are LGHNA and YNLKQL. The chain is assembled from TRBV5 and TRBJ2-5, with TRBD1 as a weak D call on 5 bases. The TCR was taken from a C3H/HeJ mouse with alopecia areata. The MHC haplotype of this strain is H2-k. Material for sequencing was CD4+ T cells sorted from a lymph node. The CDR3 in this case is CASSQEPDRKDTQYF. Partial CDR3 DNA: TGTGCCAGCAGCCAAGAGCCAGACAGAAAAGAC.